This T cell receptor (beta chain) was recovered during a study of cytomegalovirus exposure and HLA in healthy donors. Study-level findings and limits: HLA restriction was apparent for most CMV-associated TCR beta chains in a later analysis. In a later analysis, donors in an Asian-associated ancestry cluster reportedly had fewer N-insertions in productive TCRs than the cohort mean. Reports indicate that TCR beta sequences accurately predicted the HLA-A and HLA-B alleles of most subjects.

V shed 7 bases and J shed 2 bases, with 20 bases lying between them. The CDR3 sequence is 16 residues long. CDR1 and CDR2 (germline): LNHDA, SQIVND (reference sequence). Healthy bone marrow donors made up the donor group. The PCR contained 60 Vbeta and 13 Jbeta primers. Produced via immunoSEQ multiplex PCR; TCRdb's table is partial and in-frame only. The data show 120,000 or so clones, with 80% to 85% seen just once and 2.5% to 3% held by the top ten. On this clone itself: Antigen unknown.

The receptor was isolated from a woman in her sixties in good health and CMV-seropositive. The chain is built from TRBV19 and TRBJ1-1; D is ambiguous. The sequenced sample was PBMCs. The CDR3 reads CASIGIYGTQNTEAFF. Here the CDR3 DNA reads TGTGCCAGTATCGGGATTTACGGAACGCAAAACACTGAAGCTTTCTTT.